The TCR beta chain under discussion was sequenced for a study of T cells expressing NK-cell markers. CDR1 is DFQATT and CDR2 is SNEGSKA in the germline V gene (reference sequence). CDR3 length: 15 residues. Using the 5' RACE reads, TCRdb records one entry per CDR3 protein without DNA. This listing includes almost 450,000 distinct CDR3 sequences. V usage is TRBV20-1 and J usage is TRBJ2-7; there is no DNA to check the TCRdb D call of TRBD2. This TCR derives from a woman aged 18 to 75 in good health. Sequencing was carried out using blood T cells: a sorted CD56 or NKG2C T cell subset, CD4+ or CD8+ T cells, or bulk PBMC T cells (not recorded which). CDR3 in amino acids: CSAVGLAVSTYEQYF.